This is a list of T cell receptor beta chains from one sample in a study of PD-1 blockade in mismatch repair-deficient tumors. The table came from immunoSEQ multiplex PCR; TCRdb's copy has only in-frame clones and leaves some out. Counted here are approximately 130,000 clones, roughly 86% occurring once; the ten biggest clones make up roughly 12%. The sample here was peripheral blood, taken 44 weeks after starting pembrolizumab. The receptors shown here come from an adult with mismatch repair-deficient cancer. The CDR3 runs from the conserved cysteine through the conserved F or W. Each record gives: J gene, D gene, clone size, V gene, CDR3 DNA, CDR3 protein. A D gene is named only where the DNA matches it firmly. A clone size is listed for some rows: how often the clone was seen (once, few, many), or a class if it is expanded.

J gene: TRBJ2-1
D gene: -
clone size: -
V gene: TRBV5-1
CDR3 DNA: TGCGCCAGCAGCCCACAGCGTAACTACAATGAGCAGTTCTTC
CDR3 protein: CASSPQRNYNEQFF

J gene: TRBJ2-7
D gene: TRBD2
clone size: -
V gene: TRBV11-3
CDR3 DNA: TGTGCCAGCAGCACGTCTAGCGGGAGGCACTCCTACGAGCAGTACTTC
CDR3 protein: CASSTSSGRHSYEQYF

J gene: TRBJ2-6
D gene: -
clone size: -
V gene: TRBV29-1
CDR3 DNA: TGCAGCGTTGAAGAAAGCCGGGTGGCCCGATCTGGGGCCAACGTCCTGACTTTC
CDR3 protein: CSVEESRVARSGANVLTF

J gene: TRBJ2-1
D gene: TRBD2
clone size: -
V gene: TRBV5-5
CDR3 DNA: TGTGCCAGCAGCCCGGCTGGGACTAGCGGGACTGGGGAGCAGTTCTTC
CDR3 protein: CASSPAGTSGTGEQFF

J gene: TRBJ1-4
D gene: TRBD1
clone size: -
V gene: TRBV7-9
CDR3 DNA: TGTGCCAGCAGATATGACAGGGGGAAAACTAATGAAAAACTGTTTTTT
CDR3 protein: CASRYDRGKTNEKLFF

J gene: TRBJ2-6
D gene: -
clone size: once
V gene: TRBV4-2
CDR3 DNA: TGTGCCAGCAGCCAATGGACAGAGTCTGGGGCCAACGTCCTGACTTTC
CDR3 protein: CASSQWTESGANVLTF

J gene: TRBJ1-5
D gene: -
clone size: -
V gene: TRBV7-8
CDR3 DNA: TGTGCCAGCAGCCAAACCACGGTGGCCAGGGTCAATCAGCCCCAGCATTTT
CDR3 protein: CASSQTTVARVNQPQHF

J gene: TRBJ2-1
D gene: -
clone size: -
V gene: TRBV19
CDR3 DNA: TGTGCCAGTAGTATCTCGGAGTACAATGAGCAGTTCTTC
CDR3 protein: CASSISEYNEQFF

J gene: TRBJ1-4
D gene: TRBD1
clone size: -
V gene: TRBV4-2
CDR3 DNA: TGTGCCAGCAGCCAAGATCTCATCGGACAGGGGGGAAAACTGTTTTTT
CDR3 protein: CASSQDLIGQGGKLFF

J gene: TRBJ1-2
D gene: -
clone size: -
V gene: TRBV6-1
CDR3 DNA: TGTGCCAGCAGTGAATTTCAGGAAAACTATGGCTACACCTTC
CDR3 protein: CASSEFQENYGYTF

J gene: TRBJ2-2
D gene: TRBD1
clone size: -
V gene: TRBV29-1
CDR3 DNA: TGCAGCGTCTTGAGGAGTGAGGGGGCAAATACCGGGGAGCTGTTTTTT
CDR3 protein: CSVLRSEGANTGELFF

J gene: TRBJ2-1
D gene: -
clone size: -
V gene: TRBV7-9
CDR3 DNA: TGTGCCAGCAGCCCGGCCTCCTACAATGAGCAGTTCTTC
CDR3 protein: CASSPASYNEQFF

J gene: TRBJ2-7
D gene: -
clone size: -
V gene: TRBV6-5
CDR3 DNA: TGTGCCAGCAGTAAGGACGGATACTACGAGCAGTACTTC
CDR3 protein: CASSKDGYYEQYF

J gene: TRBJ2-1
D gene: -
clone size: -
V gene: TRBV16
CDR3 DNA: TGTGCCAGCAGCCAAAGGGGGAAGGGTCGACACAATGAGCAGTTCTTC
CDR3 protein: CASSQRGKGRHNEQFF

J gene: TRBJ2-7
D gene: -
clone size: -
V gene: TRBV7-8
CDR3 DNA: TGTGCCAGCAGCTTATATCACCGGGACGTCAGGGGCTACGAGCAGTACTTC
CDR3 protein: CASSLYHRDVRGYEQYF

J gene: TRBJ1-2
D gene: TRBD1
clone size: -
V gene: TRBV6-6
CDR3 DNA: TGTGCCAGCAGTCCAGACAGGGGACTCCTTAAGGGCTACACCTTC
CDR3 protein: CASSPDRGLLKGYTF

J gene: TRBJ2-7
D gene: TRBD1
clone size: -
V gene: TRBV5-6
CDR3 DNA: TGTGCCAGCAGCCTGGGACAGGGACCTTCGAGAGCGCAGTACTTC
CDR3 protein: CASSLGQGPSRAQYF

J gene: TRBJ2-7
D gene: TRBD2
clone size: -
V gene: TRBV6-1
CDR3 DNA: TGTGCCAGCAGTGGATTCCGATTAGCGGGAGATGAGCAGTACTTC
CDR3 protein: CASSGFRLAGDEQYF

J gene: TRBJ2-7
D gene: -
clone size: once
V gene: TRBV28
CDR3 DNA: TGTGCCAGCAGTTCCTTTACTCTCGAGCAGTACTTC
CDR3 protein: CASSSFTLEQYF

J gene: TRBJ2-7
D gene: TRBD1
clone size: -
V gene: TRBV29-1
CDR3 DNA: TGCAGCATCAGAGGGACAGGGTCAACCTACGAGCAGTACTTC
CDR3 protein: CSIRGTGSTYEQYF

J gene: TRBJ2-1
D gene: -
clone size: once
V gene: TRBV5-1
CDR3 DNA: TGCGCCAGCAGCTCCCCAGGGATTCCCTACAATGAGCAGTTCTTC
CDR3 protein: CASSSPGIPYNEQFF

J gene: TRBJ2-1
D gene: TRBD2
clone size: -
V gene: TRBV6-5
CDR3 DNA: TGTGCCAGCAGTTACTCGAGGGAGGGACGGGACAATGAGCAGTTCTTC
CDR3 protein: CASSYSREGRDNEQFF

J gene: TRBJ2-7
D gene: -
clone size: -
V gene: TRBV10-3
CDR3 DNA: TGTGCCACTGGGGGCCAAGGCGACGAGCAGTACTTC
CDR3 protein: CATGGQGDEQYF

J gene: TRBJ1-5
D gene: -
clone size: -
V gene: TRBV21-1
CDR3 DNA: TGTGCCAGCAGCAAAGCGCTTTGGAGACAGGGAAAAAGCAATCAGCCCCAGCATTTT
CDR3 protein: CASSKALWRQGKSNQPQHF

J gene: TRBJ2-3
D gene: TRBD1
clone size: -
V gene: TRBV11-3
CDR3 DNA: TGTGCCAGCAGCTTCAGACAGGGGGCAAAAGATACGCAGTATTTT
CDR3 protein: CASSFRQGAKDTQYF

J gene: TRBJ2-5
D gene: -
clone size: -
V gene: TRBV30
CDR3 DNA: TGTGCCGGTCAGGGGGGTGGGCAAGAGACCCAGTACTTC
CDR3 protein: CAGQGGGQETQYF

J gene: TRBJ2-1
D gene: TRBD2
clone size: -
V gene: TRBV27
CDR3 DNA: TGTGCCAGCAGTTTATTGGGACTAGACTCCTACAATGAGCAGTTCTTC
CDR3 protein: CASSLLGLDSYNEQFF

J gene: TRBJ2-1
D gene: -
clone size: -
V gene: TRBV4-1
CDR3 DNA: TGCGCCAGCAGCCAAGAGAGGGGTTACTTGCAGTTCTTC
CDR3 protein: CASSQERGYLQFF

J gene: TRBJ2-3
D gene: TRBD1
clone size: -
V gene: TRBV10-3
CDR3 DNA: TGTGCCATCAGTGAGTCGACAGGGAAGGGGCCCACAGATACGCAGTATTTT
CDR3 protein: CAISESTGKGPTDTQYF

J gene: TRBJ2-7
D gene: TRBD2
clone size: -
V gene: TRBV5-1
CDR3 DNA: TGCGCCAGCAGCTTAACTAGCGGGAGGGCCGGACACGAGCAGTACTTC
CDR3 protein: CASSLTSGRAGHEQYF

J gene: TRBJ2-5
D gene: -
clone size: -
V gene: TRBV28
CDR3 DNA: TGTGCCAGCAGTTTACGTGGCGTGTGGCGGCAAGAGACCCAGTACTTC
CDR3 protein: CASSLRGVWRQETQYF

J gene: TRBJ1-1
D gene: -
clone size: -
V gene: TRBV5-4
CDR3 DNA: TGTGCCAGCAGCCTGGAGGGGAGGGGATCAAACACTGAAGCTTTCTTT
CDR3 protein: CASSLEGRGSNTEAFF

J gene: TRBJ2-5
D gene: TRBD2
clone size: -
V gene: TRBV4-1
CDR3 DNA: TGCGCCAGCAGCCAAGCTAGCGGGGAGGGAGAGACCCAGTACTTC
CDR3 protein: CASSQASGEGETQYF

J gene: TRBJ2-7
D gene: -
clone size: -
V gene: TRBV9
CDR3 DNA: TGTGCCAGCAGCGTTGGAACCGGGACATTCGAGCAGTACTTC
CDR3 protein: CASSVGTGTFEQYF

J gene: TRBJ2-7
D gene: TRBD1
clone size: -
V gene: TRBV28
CDR3 DNA: TGTGCCAGCAGTTGGGGGACAGGGTTCTACGAGCAGTACTTC
CDR3 protein: CASSWGTGFYEQYF

J gene: TRBJ2-3
D gene: -
clone size: -
V gene: TRBV10-2
CDR3 DNA: TGCGCCAGTAGCGCAGGGGCAGATACGCAGTATTTT
CDR3 protein: CASSAGADTQYF

J gene: TRBJ2-7
D gene: -
clone size: -
V gene: TRBV5-1
CDR3 DNA: TGCGCCAGCAGCCCGGTGGGGACTGGGTGGATCGAGCAGTACTTC
CDR3 protein: CASSPVGTGWIEQYF